The sequence of this TCR beta chain was determined in a study of shared clonotypes between healthy human individuals. About the research overall: The study used three CD4 naive, three CD4 memory, two CD8 naive and one CD8 memory plate per donor.

Turning to this clone: The antigen remains unidentified.

V was trimmed by 3 bases and J by 5 bases, leaving 13 bases between them. CDR3 length: 14 amino acids. CDR1 and CDR2 from the germline V gene are SEHNR and FQNEAQ (reference sequence). General study findings and limits: Only blood was sampled; tissue repertoires likely differ.

Investigators spread the genomic DNA of each subset evenly over several immunoSEQ plates. In the study's own analysis: Without quality scores, immunoSEQ junctional reads could not be filtered like full-length reads. The method was immunoSEQ multiplex PCR; TCRdb's version includes in-frame clones alone and lacks a portion of them. The D gene and trimming were derived from the DNA, and the V and J assignments and clone size from that table. The sample lists some 630,000 clones, roughly 96% seen once, with 0.11% in the top ten. CD45RO-negative cells were positively selected for CCR7, leaving out terminally differentiated effector memory CD45RA+ cells.

The chain recombines TRBV7-9 with TRBJ1-2; possible D gene TRBD1, 6 bases. Sequencing was done on a sample of naive CD8+ T cells sorted from blood. This clonotype was obtained from a woman in her thirties in good health. The CDR3 DNA reads as TGTGCCAGCAGCTTGGGGGCCGCCGGGTATGGCTACACCTTC. Protein product: CASSLGAAGYGYTF.